Presented here are 25 T cell receptor beta chains from one specimen sequenced in a study of tissue T cells after allogeneic stem cell transplantation. Profiling relied on immunoSEQ multiplex PCR, and the TCRdb table lists in-frame clones only, not all of them. The sample contains about 9,800 clones, approximately 64% of which appear only once. The sequencing here drew on tissue from the ileum, taken at autopsy. The receptors derive from a woman aged 18-55 years with breast cancer.

The rearrangement uses TRBV10-1 and TRBJ1-2; TRBD1 might be the D (5 bases). The germline V and J ends were trimmed by 0 bases and 6 bases, with 14 bases remaining between them. Germline values: CDR1 WNHNN, CDR2 SYGVQD (reference sequence). CDR3 length: 15 amino acids. DNA of the CDR3: TGCGCCAGCAGTGAGTCGGGAGGGGATGGGGATGGCTACACCTTC. Translating it yields CASSESGGDGDGYTF.

This clone was seen more than once but under ten times. This chain joins TRBV7-2 and TRBJ1-1; 8 bases are a match to TRBD1. Unmatched junction bases numbered 6, after V lost 4 bases and J lost 5 bases. Germline V gene data show CDR1 as SGHTA and CDR2 as FQGNSA. The CDR3 extends over 14 amino acids. CDR3 in amino acids: CASSSQGAHTEAFF. CDR3 nucleotides: TGTGCCAGCAGCTCTCAGGGGGCGCATACTGAAGCTTTCTTT.

The chain joins TRBV5-8 to TRBJ2-5; D may correspond to TRBD1 or TRBD2 (5 bases each). V was clipped by 0 bases and J by 0 bases, with 9 bases between them. CDR1 and CDR2 (germline): SGHTS, YDEGEE. This CDR3 has 15 amino acids. This CDR3 reads CASSLAGTYQETQYF. The CDR3 nucleotides read TGTGCCAGCAGCTTGGCAGGGACGTACCAAGAGACCCAGTACTTC.

This CDR3 reads CASSSGQDYGYTF. In DNA, the CDR3 is TGTGCCAGCAGCTCGGGACAGGACTATGGCTACACCTTC. The V gene is TRBV11-2, the J gene TRBJ1-2; 8 nucleotides line up with TRBD1. This CDR3 has 13 residues. Germline CDR1 reads SGHAT; CDR2 reads FQNNGV. J lost 3 bases, V lost 4 bases, and 1 base had no gene match.

V and J are TRBV28 and TRBJ1-3; no clear D gene. Germline loops: CDR1 MDHEN, CDR2 SYDVKM. The CDR3 consists of 12 residues. Deletions cut 5 bases from V and 4 bases from J, with 6 bases between. The DNA for the CDR3 is TGTGCCAGCAGTGTCAGAGGAAACACCATATATTTT. Protein: CASSVRGNTIYF.

V usage is TRBV18 and J usage is TRBJ2-1; 8 bases line up with TRBD1. The CDR3 consists of 18 residues. Trimming removed 0 bases from V and 6 bases from J; junction bases left unmatched: 13. CDR1 is KGHSH and CDR2 is LQKENI in the germline V gene. The CDR3 here is CASSPPSDRGKGVNEQFF. The CDR3 DNA sequence: TGTGCCAGCTCACCACCTTCAGACAGGGGCAAAGGGGTCAATGAGCAGTTCTTC.

The rearrangement joins TRBV7-8 to TRBJ2-7; TRBD2 matches at 7 bases. The CDR3 consists of 15 residues. V lost 5 bases and J lost 4; bases outside the gene matches: 11. Germline V gene data show CDR1 as SGHVS and CDR2 as FQNEAQ. The CDR3 region is CASSAKSGVLYEQYF. CDR3 in DNA: TGTGCCAGCAGCGCCAAAAGCGGGGTTCTTTACGAGCAGTACTTC.

This chain uses TRBV12-2 with TRBJ2-1; the table's D call of TRBD2 was not tested on the DNA. TRBV12-2 is annotated as a pseudogene. The CDR3 sequence is 21 residues long. The CDR3 spells CASRLVGPGLAGASSYNEQFF. The CDR3 nucleotides are TGTGCAAGTCGCTTAGTCGGGCCGGGACTAGCGGGAGCGAGCTCCTACAATGAGCAGTTCTTC.

The chain joins TRBV6-4 to TRBJ2-3; 9 bases agree with TRBD2. CDR3 length: 15 residues. V lost 2 bases and J lost 5; bases outside the gene matches: 5. CDR1 MRHNA and CDR2 SNTAGT come from the germline V gene. The CDR3, as DNA: TGTGCCAGCAGTGACCAAGCGGGGGGAGGAGATACGCAGTATTTT. Amino acids: CASSDQAGGGDTQYF.

The rearrangement links TRBV5-8 to TRBJ1-6, with TRBD1 matching over 8 bases. J gave up 6 bases and V 3 bases, and 5 bases lay outside the gene matches. The CDR3 extends over 15 amino acids. The germline CDR1 and CDR2 sequences are SGHTS and YDEGEE. The CDR3 DNA follows: TGTGCCAGCAGCTCAGGTGACAGGGGTAATTCACCCCTCCACTTT. This translates into CASSSGDRGNSPLHF.

The chain carries TRBV5-1 and TRBJ1-3, with D tentatively TRBD1 (6 bases). CDR1 is SGHRS and CDR2 is YFSETQ in the germline V gene. The CDR3 sequence is 17 residues long. V was clipped by 1 base and J by 0 bases, with 14 bases between them. CDR3 in DNA: TGCGCCAGCAGCTTGATCGGACAGCCTTTCTCTGGAAACACCATATATTTT. This encodes CASSLIGQPFSGNTIYF.

The chain employs TRBV2 and TRBJ2-5; 9 positions match TRBD1. The germline gives CDR1 SNHLY, CDR2 FYNNEI. J was trimmed by 3 bases and V by 6 bases; bases with no gene match: 14. The CDR3 has 17 residues. The CDR3 DNA is TGTGCCAGCAGATCCGGGACAGGGATGGCGTTAGAAGAGACCCAGTACTTC. This gives the protein CASRSGTGMALEETQYF.

J is TRBJ1-6 and V is TRBV28; the D is unclear. V lost 8 bases and J 8 bases, leaving 16 bases between the germline ends. The CDR3 is made up of 14 amino acids. From germline, CDR1 is MDHEN and CDR2 SYDVKM. DNA of the CDR3: TGTGCCAGCCAACCCGGAGAAAACCATTCACCCCTCCACTTT. It encodes CASQPGENHSPLHF. The whole variable domain, remainder taken from reference TRBV28 and TRBJ1-6, is DVKVTQSSRYLVKRTGEKVFLECVQDMDHENMFWYRQDPGLGLRLIYFSYDVKMKEKGDIPEGYSVSREKKERFSLILESASTNQTSMYLCASQPGENHSPLHFGNGTRLTVT.

This clone was observed a single time. The chain links TRBV12-3 or TRBV12-4 to TRBJ2-7; D possibly corresponds to TRBD1 (6 bases). The CDR3 has 13 residues. V gave up 5 bases and J gave up 3 bases, with 11 bases separating them. The CDR3 spells CASSIGQSYEQYF. As DNA, the CDR3 is TGTGCCAGCAGTATTGGACAGAGCTACGAGCAGTACTTC.

The V call is TRBV4-2, the J call TRBJ1-6; 7 nucleotides line up with TRBD1. Trimming cost V 0 bases and J 5 bases; bases outside gene matches: 1. Germline assignment: CDR1 LGHNA and CDR2 YNFKEQ. The CDR3 covers 15 residues. CDR3 in DNA: TGTGCCAGCAGCCAAGAGCAGGGGGATAATTCACCCCTCCACTTT. Translated: CASSQEQGDNSPLHF.

The chain employs TRBV5-4 and TRBJ2-1, with 7 bases matching TRBD2. The CDR3 covers 16 residues. The J segment lost 8 bases and the V segment lost 3 bases, leaving 14 bases of the junction unmatched. In germline, CDR1 is SGHNT, CDR2 YYREEE (reference sequence). The CDR3 sequence is CASSWGRAGSFDEQFF. The CDR3 DNA follows: TGTGCCAGCAGCTGGGGGAGGGCGGGATCATTTGATGAGCAGTTCTTC.

The table lists this clone with a few counts. This CDR3 is also generated by other DNA sequences in the sample. This sequence joins TRBV7-2 and TRBJ1-3, with a tentative D call TRBD1 (5 bases). V gave up 4 bases and J gave up 4 bases, with 8 bases separating them. The germline V gene has CDR1 SGHTA and CDR2 FQGNSA. The CDR3 has 13 residues. The chain's CDR3 is CASSSGRGNTIYF. CDR3 bases: TGTGCCAGCAGCTCGGGGCGGGGAAACACCATATATTTT.

The chain joins TRBV30 to TRBJ2-2; 8 bases map to TRBD2. The CDR3 has 13 amino acids. Per the germline V gene, CDR1 is GTSNPN and CDR2 is SVGIG (reference sequence). The trim removed 4 bases at V and 6 bases at J, leaving 4 bases unmatched. The CDR3 DNA reads as TGTGCCTGGAATCCCGGGAGGGCCGGGGAGCTGTTTTTT. This translates into CAWNPGRAGELFF. Using reference TRBV30 and TRBJ2-2 for the parts outside the CDR3, the full variable domain is SQTIHQWPATLVQPVGSPLSLECTVEGTSNPNLYWYRQAAGRGLQLLFYSVGIGQISSEVPQNLSASRPQDRQFILSSKKLLLSDSGFYLCAWNPGRAGELFFGEGSRLTVL.

The J gene is TRBJ1-2, the V gene TRBV3-1 (or the pseudogene TRBV3-2), with 7 bases identical to TRBD1. Germline assignment: CDR1 LGHDT and CDR2 YNNKEL (reference sequence). V shed 0 bases and J 3 bases; nucleotides not matched to a gene: 16. This CDR3 has 19 residues. The DNA for the CDR3 is TGTGCCAGCAGCCAAGATCTGAGGCCTCGACAGGGCGTTTACTATGGCTACACCTTC. Protein product: CASSQDLRPRQGVYYGYTF.

The V gene is TRBV19, the J gene TRBJ2-7; D might be TRBD2 (6 bases). Trimming cost V 4 bases and J 2 bases, with 18 bases left between them. Germline CDR1 reads LNHDA; CDR2 reads SQIVND (reference sequence). The CDR3 runs 16 residues. In DNA form, the CDR3 reads TGTGCCAGTAGTAGCTACACGGGTGGCGGGGCCTACGAGCAGTACTTC. It translates to CASSSYTGGGAYEQYF.

The sample holds a few counts of this clone. This chain joins TRBV4-2 and TRBJ2-3; 8 positions match TRBD2. Trimming removed 1 base from V and 6 bases from J; junction bases left unmatched: 3. This CDR3 is built from 14 residues. Germline CDR1 LGHNA, CDR2 YNFKEQ. DNA for the CDR3: TGTGCCAGCAGCCAAGGGACTAGCCGGGATACGCAGTATTTT. Its translation: CASSQGTSRDTQYF.

CDR3: CASRSGHLTQYF. The DNA of the CDR3 is TGTGCCAGCAGGTCAGGACATCTTACGCAGTATTTT. V usage is TRBV6-5 and J usage is TRBJ2-3; TRBD1 is a possible D gene (5 bases). V dropped 6 bases and J dropped 8 bases, with 12 bases sitting between them. Per the germline V gene, CDR1 is MNHEY and CDR2 is SVGAGI. The CDR3 sequence is 12 residues long.

This clone has a handful of counts. The chain carries TRBV5-4 and TRBJ1-3; D not resolved. V was shortened by 6 bases and J by 0 bases, with 13 bases between the two germline ends. The CDR3 has 15 amino acids. The germline gives CDR1 SGHNT, CDR2 YYREEE (reference sequence). The CDR3 DNA follows: TGTGCCAGCAAAAGCCCTGAGTCCTCTGGAAACACCATATATTTT. Translation gives CASKSPESSGNTIYF. Full variable domain (remainder filled in from reference TRBV5-4 and TRBJ1-3): ETGVTQSPTHLIKTRGQQVTLRCSSQSGHNTVSWYQQALGQGPQFIFQYYREEENGRGNFPPRFSGLQFPNYSSELNVNALELDDSALYLCASKSPESSGNTIYFGEGSWLTVV.

The chain recombines TRBV4-3 with TRBJ2-3; 9 nucleotides match TRBD2. V shed 2 bases, J shed 2 bases, and the junction held 5 bases outside the gene matches. CDR3 size: 16 residues. Germline values: CDR1 LGHNA, CDR2 YSLEER. CDR3 sequence: CASSQLLAGNTDTQYF. CDR3 in DNA: TGCGCCAGCAGCCAACTCCTAGCGGGAAACACAGATACGCAGTATTTT.

The chain has TRBV5-1 and TRBJ1-1; no clear D. CDR3 size: 11 residues. Trimming left V 1 base short and J 10 bases short, with 8 bases between. Germline assignment: CDR1 SGHRS and CDR2 YFSETQ. The CDR3, as DNA: TGCGCCAGCAGCTTGATGAATGTAGCTTTCTTT. Its translation is CASSLMNVAFF.